This TCR beta chain was documented in a study of vaccination effects on CD4 cells after COVID-19. Whole-study context: Every participant took two doses of the BNT162b2 or mRNA-1273 vaccine.

Repertoires were generated with immunoSEQ multiplex PCR, while TCRdb's copy carries only in-frame clones and drops some. The table lists 70,000 to 95,000 clones, around 74% of them singletons, with more than 1.5% in the top ten. V lost 4 bases and J lost 3; bases outside the gene matches: 2. This CDR3 comprises 14 residues. Germline CDR1 SGHRS, CDR2 YFSETQ. Within the ViraFEST assay, antigen-specific CD4+ T cells underwent expansion with viral peptide pools prior to sequencing. Subsequent to a culture period of under twelve days, CD4+ T cells were isolated. Among the vaccine recipients, none had a prior SARS-CoV-2 infection, and nucleocapsid antibodies were negative. This clone was detected only a few times. Its antigen is unidentified.

The receptor's source is a human donor who received a COVID-19 vaccine. The V gene is TRBV5-1, the J gene TRBJ2-2, with 8 bases lining up with TRBD1. The source material was CD4+ T cells from PBMCs cultured with HCoV-229E spike peptides, sampled before COVID-19 vaccination. CDR3 protein: CASSVGQDTGELFF. CDR3 in DNA: TGCGCCAGCAGCGTGGGACAGGACACCGGGGAGCTGTTTTTT. Combining the CDR3 with reference TRBV5-1 and TRBJ2-2 gives the whole variable domain KAGVTQTPRYLIKTRGQQVTLSCSPISGHRSVSWYQQTPGQGLQFLFEYFSETQRNKGNFPGRFSGRQFSNSRSEMNVSTLELGDSALYLCASSVGQDTGELFFGEGSRLTVL.